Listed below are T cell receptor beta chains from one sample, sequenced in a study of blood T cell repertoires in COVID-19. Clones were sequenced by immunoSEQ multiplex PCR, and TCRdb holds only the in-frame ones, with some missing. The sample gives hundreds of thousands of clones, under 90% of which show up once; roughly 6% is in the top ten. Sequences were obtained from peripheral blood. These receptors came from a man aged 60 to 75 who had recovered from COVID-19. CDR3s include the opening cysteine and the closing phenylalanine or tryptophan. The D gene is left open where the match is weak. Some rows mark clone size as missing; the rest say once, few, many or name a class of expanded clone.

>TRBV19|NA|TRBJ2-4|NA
CASSDYGNIQYF
TGTGCCAGTAGTGATTACGGGAACATTCAGTACTTC
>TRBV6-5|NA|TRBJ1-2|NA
CASSYRVPDYGYTF
TGTGCCAGCAGTTACCGTGTCCCCGACTATGGCTACACCTTC
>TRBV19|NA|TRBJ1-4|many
CASSIRTAPNEKLFF
TGTGCCAGTAGTATCCGGACAGCGCCGAATGAAAAACTGTTTTTT
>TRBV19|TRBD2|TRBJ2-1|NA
CASSLLAGGSYNEQFF
TGTGCCAGTAGTTTACTAGCGGGAGGCTCCTACAATGAGCAGTTCTTC
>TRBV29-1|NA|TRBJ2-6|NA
CSVGGGSGANVLTF
TGCAGCGTTGGAGGAGGCTCTGGGGCCAACGTCCTGACTTTC
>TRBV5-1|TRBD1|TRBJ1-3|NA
CASSRTGTGIGNTIYF
TGCGCCAGCAGCCGGACCGGGACAGGGATAGGAAACACCATATATTTT
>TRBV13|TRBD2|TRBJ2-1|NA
CASSAGLAGGNEQFF
TGTGCCAGCAGCGCGGGACTAGCGGGAGGCAATGAGCAGTTCTTC
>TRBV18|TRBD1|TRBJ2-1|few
CASSTGTGGIYNEQFF
TGTGCCAGCTCTACCGGGACAGGGGGAATCTACAATGAGCAGTTCTTC
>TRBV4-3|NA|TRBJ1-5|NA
CASSPDLSNQPQHF
TGCGCCAGCAGCCCCGACTTATCCAATCAGCCCCAGCATTTT
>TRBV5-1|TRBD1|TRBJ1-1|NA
CASSAAPGTGDTEAFF
TGCGCCAGCAGCGCGGCCCCCGGGACAGGGGACACTGAAGCTTTCTTT
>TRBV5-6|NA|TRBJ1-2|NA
CASSLMGREANYGYTF
TGTGCCAGCAGCTTAATGGGCCGGGAAGCTAACTATGGCTACACCTTC
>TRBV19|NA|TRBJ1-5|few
CASSPRSPRASQPQHF
TGTGCCAGTAGTCCGCGGTCCCCCAGGGCCTCACAGCCCCAGCATTTT
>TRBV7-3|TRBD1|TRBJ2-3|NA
CASSLMTGADTQYF
TGTGCCAGCAGCTTAATGACAGGGGCAGATACGCAGTATTTT
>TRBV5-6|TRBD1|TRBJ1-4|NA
CASDQRGQLNEKLFF
TGTGCCAGCGACCAGAGGGGACAGCTTAATGAAAAACTGTTTTTT
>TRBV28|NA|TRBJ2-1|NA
CASSFVSLGDEQFF
TGTGCCAGCAGTTTTGTCTCCCTCGGGGATGAGCAGTTCTTC
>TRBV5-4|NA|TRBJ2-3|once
CASSHGGRTDTQYF
TGTGCCAGCAGCCACGGCGGGCGCACAGATACGCAGTATTTT
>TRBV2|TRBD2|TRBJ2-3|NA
CASSLFGTSGGGWVDTQYF
TGTGCCAGCAGCCTTTTCGGGACTAGCGGGGGAGGATGGGTAGATACGCAGTATTTT
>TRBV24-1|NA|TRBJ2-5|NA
CATSDFGETQYF
TGTGCCACCAGTGATTTCGGGGAGACCCAGTACTTC
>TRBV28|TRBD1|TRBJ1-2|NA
CASIRGQGNYGYTF
TGTGCCAGCATAAGGGGACAGGGAAACTATGGCTACACCTTC
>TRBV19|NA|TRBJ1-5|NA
CASTLGLAAQHF
TGTGCCAGTACCCTAGGACTGGCCGCCCAGCATTTT
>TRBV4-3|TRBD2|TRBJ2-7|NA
CASSQNSGSSYEQYF
TGCGCCAGCAGCCAGAATAGCGGGAGCTCCTACGAGCAGTACTTC
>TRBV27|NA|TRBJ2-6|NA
CASTRNLGANVLTF
TGTGCCAGCACCCGTAACTTGGGGGCCAACGTCCTGACTTTC
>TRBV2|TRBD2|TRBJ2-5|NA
CASSSSGGQETQYF
TGTGCCAGCAGCAGTAGCGGGGGCCAAGAGACCCAGTACTTC
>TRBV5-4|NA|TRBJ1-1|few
CASSFEGRGTEAFF
TGTGCCAGCAGCTTTGAAGGGCGAGGGACTGAAGCTTTCTTT
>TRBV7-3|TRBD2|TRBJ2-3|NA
CASTVGTSATDTQYF
TGTGCCAGCACTGTAGGGACTAGTGCGACAGATACGCAGTATTTT
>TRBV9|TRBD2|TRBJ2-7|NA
CASSVATGASGPYEQYF
TGTGCCAGCAGCGTAGCTACCGGGGCTAGCGGGCCCTACGAGCAGTACTTC